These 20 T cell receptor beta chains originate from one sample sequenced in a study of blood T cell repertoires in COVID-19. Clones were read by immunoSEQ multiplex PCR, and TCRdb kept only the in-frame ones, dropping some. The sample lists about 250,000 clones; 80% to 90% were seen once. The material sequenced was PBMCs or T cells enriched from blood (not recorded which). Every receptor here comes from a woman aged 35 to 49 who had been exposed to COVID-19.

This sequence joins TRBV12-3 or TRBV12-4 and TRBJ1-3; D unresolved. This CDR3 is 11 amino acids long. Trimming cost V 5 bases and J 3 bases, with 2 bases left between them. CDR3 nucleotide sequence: TGTGCCAGCAGTCTTGGAAACACCATATATTTT. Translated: CASSLGNTIYF.

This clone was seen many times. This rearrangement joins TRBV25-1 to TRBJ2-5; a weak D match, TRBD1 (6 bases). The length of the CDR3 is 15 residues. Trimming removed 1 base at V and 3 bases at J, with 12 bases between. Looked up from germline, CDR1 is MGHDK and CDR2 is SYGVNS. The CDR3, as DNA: TGTGCCAGCAGTGAATCAGGGGCTCAGGAAGAGACCCAGTACTTC. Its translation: CASSESGAQEETQYF.

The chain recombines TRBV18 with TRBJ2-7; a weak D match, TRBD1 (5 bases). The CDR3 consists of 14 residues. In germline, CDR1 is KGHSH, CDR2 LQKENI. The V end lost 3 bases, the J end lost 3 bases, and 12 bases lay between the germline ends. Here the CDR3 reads CASSPMFDSYEQYV. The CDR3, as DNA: TGTGCCAGCTCACCGATGTTCGACAGCTACGAGCAGTACGTC.

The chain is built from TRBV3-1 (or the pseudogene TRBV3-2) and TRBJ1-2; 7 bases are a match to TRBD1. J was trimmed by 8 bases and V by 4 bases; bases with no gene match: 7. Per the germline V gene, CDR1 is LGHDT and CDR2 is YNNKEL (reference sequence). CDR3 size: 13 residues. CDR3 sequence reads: CASSPDRVSGYTF. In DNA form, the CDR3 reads TGTGCCAGCAGCCCAGACAGGGTGTCAGGCTACACCTTC.

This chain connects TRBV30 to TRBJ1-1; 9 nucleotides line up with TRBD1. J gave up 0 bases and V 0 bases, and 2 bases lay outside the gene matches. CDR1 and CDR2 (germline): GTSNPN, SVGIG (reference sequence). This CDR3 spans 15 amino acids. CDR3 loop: CAWSVWTGVNTEAFF. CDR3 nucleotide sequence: TGTGCCTGGAGTGTATGGACAGGGGTGAACACTGAAGCTTTCTTT.

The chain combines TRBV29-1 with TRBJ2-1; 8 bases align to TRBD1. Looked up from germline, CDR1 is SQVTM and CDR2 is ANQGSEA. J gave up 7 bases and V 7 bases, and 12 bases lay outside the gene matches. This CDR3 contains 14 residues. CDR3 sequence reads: CSADPGGTGNEQFF. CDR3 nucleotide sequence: TGCAGCGCGGACCCAGGGGGCACTGGGAATGAGCAGTTCTTC.

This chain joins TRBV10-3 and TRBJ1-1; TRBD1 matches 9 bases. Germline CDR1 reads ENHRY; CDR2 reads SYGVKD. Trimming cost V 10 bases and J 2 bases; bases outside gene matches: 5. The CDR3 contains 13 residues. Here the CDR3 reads CATWGQGNTEAFF. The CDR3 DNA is TGTGCCACGTGGGGACAGGGAAACACTGAAGCTTTCTTT.

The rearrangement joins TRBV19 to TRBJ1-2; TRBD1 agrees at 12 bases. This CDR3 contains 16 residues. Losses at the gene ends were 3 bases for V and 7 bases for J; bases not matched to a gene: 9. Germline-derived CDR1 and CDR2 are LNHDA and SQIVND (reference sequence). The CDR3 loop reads CASSILGGQGAFGYTF. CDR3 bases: TGTGCCAGTAGTATCTTAGGGGGACAGGGGGCCTTTGGCTACACCTTC.

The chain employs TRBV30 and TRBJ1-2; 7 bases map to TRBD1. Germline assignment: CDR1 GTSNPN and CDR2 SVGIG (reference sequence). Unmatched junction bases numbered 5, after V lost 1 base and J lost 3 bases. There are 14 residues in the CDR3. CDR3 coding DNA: TGTGCCTGGAGTGCCCCGGGGACAGACTATGGCTACACCTTC. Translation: CAWSAPGTDYGYTF.

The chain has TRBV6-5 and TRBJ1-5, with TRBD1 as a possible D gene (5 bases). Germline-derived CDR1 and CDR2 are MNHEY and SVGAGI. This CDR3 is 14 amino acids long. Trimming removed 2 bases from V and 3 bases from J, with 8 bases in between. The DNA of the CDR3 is TGTGCCAGCAGTTACGCAGGGAACAATCAGCCCCAGCATTTT. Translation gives CASSYAGNNQPQHF.

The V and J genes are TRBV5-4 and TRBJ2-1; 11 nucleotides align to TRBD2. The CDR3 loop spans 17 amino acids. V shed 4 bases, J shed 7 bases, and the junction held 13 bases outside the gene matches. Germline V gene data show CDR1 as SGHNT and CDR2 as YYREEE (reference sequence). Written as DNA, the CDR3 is TGTGCCAGCAGCCCCGGGGCCCTAGCGGGAGGTGTAAATGAGCAGTTCTTC. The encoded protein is CASSPGALAGGVNEQFF.

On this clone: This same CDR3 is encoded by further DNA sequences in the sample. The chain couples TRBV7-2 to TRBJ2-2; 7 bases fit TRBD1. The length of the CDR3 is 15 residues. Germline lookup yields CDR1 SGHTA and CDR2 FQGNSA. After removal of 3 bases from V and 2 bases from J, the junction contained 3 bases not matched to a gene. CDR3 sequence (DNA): TGTGCCAGCAGCTTGGGACAGAGTAACACCGGGGAGCTGTTTTTT. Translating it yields CASSLGQSNTGELFF.

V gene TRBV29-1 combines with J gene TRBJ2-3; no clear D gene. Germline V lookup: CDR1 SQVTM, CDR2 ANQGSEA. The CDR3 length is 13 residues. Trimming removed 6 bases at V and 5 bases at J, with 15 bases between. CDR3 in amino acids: CSVSIAVGDTQYF. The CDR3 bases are TGCAGCGTATCAATCGCGGTGGGAGATACGCAGTATTTT.

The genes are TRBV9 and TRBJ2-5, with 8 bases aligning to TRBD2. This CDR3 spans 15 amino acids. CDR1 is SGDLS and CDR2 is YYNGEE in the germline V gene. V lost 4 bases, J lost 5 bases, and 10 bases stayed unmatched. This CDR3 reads CASSTGTSSRETQYF. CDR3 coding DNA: TGTGCCAGCAGCACCGGGACTAGTAGTCGGGAGACCCAGTACTTC.

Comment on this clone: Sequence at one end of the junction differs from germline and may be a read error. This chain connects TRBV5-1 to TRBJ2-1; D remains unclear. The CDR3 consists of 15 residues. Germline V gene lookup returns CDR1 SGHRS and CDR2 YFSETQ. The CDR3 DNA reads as TGTGCCAGCAGCCTCATAGAGGTTCTCCCCAATGAGCAGTTCTTC. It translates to CASSLIEVLPNEQFF. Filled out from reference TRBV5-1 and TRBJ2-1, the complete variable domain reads KAGVTQTPRYLIKTRGQQVTLSCSPISGHRSVSWYQQTPGQGLQFLFEYFSETQRNKGNFPGRFSGRQFSNSRSEMNVSTLELGDSALYLCASSLIEVLPNEQFFGPGTRLTVL.

The CDR3 coding sequence is TGTGCCAGCAGTTTATTTGGTTCACAGGGGCCCATGAACACTGAAGCTTTCTTT. Translating gives CASSLFGSQGPMNTEAFF. The chain employs TRBV28 and TRBJ1-1; TRBD1 matches 7 bases. J gave up 0 bases and V 1 base, and 11 bases lay outside the gene matches. CDR1 is MDHEN, CDR2 SYDVKM, per germline. The CDR3 contains 18 residues.

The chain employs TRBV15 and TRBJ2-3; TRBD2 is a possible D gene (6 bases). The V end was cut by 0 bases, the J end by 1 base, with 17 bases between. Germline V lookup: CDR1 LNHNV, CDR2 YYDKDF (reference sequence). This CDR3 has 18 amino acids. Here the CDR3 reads CATSRDRWDSYRTDTQYF. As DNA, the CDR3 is TGTGCCACCAGCAGAGATAGGTGGGACTCGTACCGCACAGATACGCAGTATTTT.

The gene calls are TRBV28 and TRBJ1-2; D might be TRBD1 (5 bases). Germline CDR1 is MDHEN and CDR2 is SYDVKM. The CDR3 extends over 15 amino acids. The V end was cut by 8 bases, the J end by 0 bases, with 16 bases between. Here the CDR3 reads CASYSRGMANYGYTF. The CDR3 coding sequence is TGTGCCAGCTACTCAAGGGGCATGGCTAACTATGGCTACACCTTC.

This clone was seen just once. The CDR3 coding sequence is TGTGCCAGCAGCTTAGCGCCTAGATTGAGGGGGTTGGATGGGGAGCTGTTTTTT. This sequence encodes CASSLAPRLRGLDGELFF. The V and J genes are TRBV7-2 and TRBJ2-2; the D gene is possibly TRBD1 (6 bases). V was shortened by 0 bases and J by 8 bases, with 22 bases between the two germline ends. The germline CDR1 and CDR2 sequences are SGHTA and FQGNSA. This CDR3 has 18 amino acids.

The CDR3 loop reads CASSPGGGRGYTF. Written as DNA, the CDR3 is TGTGCCAGCTCACCAGGAGGGGGCCGTGGCTACACCTTC. V usage is TRBV18 and J usage is TRBJ1-2; TRBD1 matches 7 bases. The CDR3 totals 13 residues. J was trimmed by 7 bases and V by 2 bases; bases with no gene match: 4. Germline CDR1 is KGHSH and CDR2 is LQKENI.